This TCR beta chain came from a study of response to subunit inactivated influenza vaccine. Study findings and constraints: Only a handful of new T cells, the authors suggested, are recruited with each seasonal influenza vaccination.

TCRdb re-analysed the RT-PCR reads in MiXCR, keeping a single row per CDR3 protein. The sample consists of about 650,000 distinct CDR3 sequences, 15% to 17% of them appearing once. Germline assignment: CDR1 MNHNS and CDR2 SASEGT. This CDR3 is 15 amino acids long. V was trimmed by 6 bases and J by 4 bases, leaving 15 bases between them. About this clonotype itself: The antigen remains undetermined.

Sequenced material: PBMCs from blood, taken 11 to 12 days after vaccination. This rearrangement joins TRBV6-1 to TRBJ1-4; D is perhaps TRBD1 (6 bases). The sequence came from a man between 45 and 60 years old who received an inactivated influenza vaccine. CDR3 in amino acids: CASRTSGTINEKLFF. Written as DNA, the CDR3 is TGTGCCAGCAGGACCTCCGGGACAATTAATGAAAAACTGTTTTTT.